The clone carrying this TCR beta chain was recorded only once. These data belong to a study of shared clonotypes between healthy human individuals. Sequencing was performed with immunoSEQ multiplex PCR; in TCRdb, only in-frame clones are kept and a portion is missing. Of about 1 million clones detected, approximately 72% appear once; the ten largest clones hold roughly 1.4%. The V gene's germline CDR1 is SGHDN and CDR2 FVKESK. CDR3 size: 15 residues. Trimming took 3 bases from V and 2 from J, leaving 13 bases between them. This TCR was recovered from a man aged 18 to 35 in good health. The sample taken for sequencing was memory CD4+ T cells sorted from blood. Sample subset: CD45RA-negative fraction. The chain is built from TRBV14 and TRBJ1-1; no clear D. Here the CDR3 reads CASSHRLTTNTEAFF. The DNA of the CDR3 is TGTGCCAGCAGCCACCGGTTGACAACCAACACTGAAGCTTTCTTT.